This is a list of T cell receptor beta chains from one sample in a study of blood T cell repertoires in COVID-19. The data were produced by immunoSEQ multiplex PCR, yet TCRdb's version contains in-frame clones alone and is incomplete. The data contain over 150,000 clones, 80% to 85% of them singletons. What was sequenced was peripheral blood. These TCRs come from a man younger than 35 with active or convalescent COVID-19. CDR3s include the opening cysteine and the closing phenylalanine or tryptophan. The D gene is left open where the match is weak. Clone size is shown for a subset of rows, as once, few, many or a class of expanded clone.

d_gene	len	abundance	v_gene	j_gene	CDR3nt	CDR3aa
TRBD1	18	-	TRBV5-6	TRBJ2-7	TGTGCCAGCAGCTTGGGGGAGCTCGGGACAGGGTACTCCTACGAGCAGTACTTC	CASSLGELGTGYSYEQYF
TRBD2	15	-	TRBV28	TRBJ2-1	TGTGCCAGCAGTCCGGGGGGGACAAATTACAATGAGCAGTTCTTC	CASSPGGTNYNEQFF
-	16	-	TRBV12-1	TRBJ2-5	TGTGCCAGCAGCTTTCCCCAGGTGGCCCCCCAAGAGACCCAGTACTTC	CASSFPQVAPQETQYF
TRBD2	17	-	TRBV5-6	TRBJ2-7	TGTGCCAGCAGCAAGGGACTAGCGGGGTTGGTAAGGTACGAGCAGTACTTC	CASSKGLAGLVRYEQYF
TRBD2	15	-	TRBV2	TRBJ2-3	TGTGCCAGCAGGAGACTAGCGGGGATGAGGGATACGCAGTATTTT	CASRRLAGMRDTQYF
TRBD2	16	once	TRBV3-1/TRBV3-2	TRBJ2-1	TGTGCCAGCAGCCAAGACCTAGCGGGATCCTACAATGAGCAGTTCTTC	CASSQDLAGSYNEQFF
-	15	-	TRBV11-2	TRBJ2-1	TGTGCCAGCAGCTTCTTGGACAGCTCCTACAATGAGCAGTTCTTC	CASSFLDSSYNEQFF
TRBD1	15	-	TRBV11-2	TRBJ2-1	TGTGCCAGCAGCCTCGGGACAGGGGGTTACAATGAGCAGTTCTTC	CASSLGTGGYNEQFF
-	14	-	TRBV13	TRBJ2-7	TGTGCCAGCAGCTTCCGGGACAAGCTCTACGAGCAGTACTTC	CASSFRDKLYEQYF
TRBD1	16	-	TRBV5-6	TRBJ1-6	TGTGCCAGCAGCTACGGGACAGGGAGTAATAATTCACCCCTCCACTTT	CASSYGTGSNNSPLHF
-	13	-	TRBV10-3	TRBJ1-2	TGTGCCATCAGTGAGTCGTCCGCGTATGGCTACACCTTC	CAISESSAYGYTF
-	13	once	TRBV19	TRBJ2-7	TGTGCCAGTAGTATATCAGGGGACCACGAGCAGTACTTC	CASSISGDHEQYF
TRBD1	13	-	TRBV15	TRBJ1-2	TGTGCCACCAGCCCCCGACAGGGGCGAGGCTACACCTTC	CATSPRQGRGYTF
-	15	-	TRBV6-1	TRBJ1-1	TGTGCCAGCAGTGAAATCGGCAGGGGAAGGACTGAAGCTTTCTTT	CASSEIGRGRTEAFF
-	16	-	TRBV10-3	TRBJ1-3	TGTGCCATCAGTGACCTAGGGAGGGTCTCTGGAAACACCATATATTTT	CAISDLGRVSGNTIYF
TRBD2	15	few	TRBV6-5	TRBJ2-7	TGTGCCAGCCGCGGACTAGCGGGAGAAAAGCGCGAGCAGTACTTC	CASRGLAGEKREQYF
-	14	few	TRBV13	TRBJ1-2	TGTGCCAGCAGCTTAGAGGGGGCTAACTATGGCTACACCTTC	CASSLEGANYGYTF
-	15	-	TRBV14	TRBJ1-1	TGTGCCAGCAGCCAAGATTGGGGCGCGGGGACTGAAGCTTTCTTT	CASSQDWGAGTEAFF
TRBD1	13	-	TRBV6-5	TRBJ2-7	TGTGCCAGCCACCGACAGGGCACCTACGAGCAGTACTTC	CASHRQGTYEQYF
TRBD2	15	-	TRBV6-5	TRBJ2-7	TGTGCCAGCAGTTCAACGACTAGCGGAGCCTACGAGCAGTACTTC	CASSSTTSGAYEQYF
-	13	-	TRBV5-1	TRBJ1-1	TGCGCCAGCAGGACTGAGTTGAACACTGAAGCTTTCTTT	CASRTELNTEAFF
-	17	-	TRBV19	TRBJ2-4	TGTGCCAGTAGTATAGATCGATTTACTACAGCCAAAAACATTCAGTACTTC	CASSIDRFTTAKNIQYF
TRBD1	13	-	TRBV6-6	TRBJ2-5	TGTGCCAGCAGACTGGGACAGCGAGAGACCCAGTACTTC	CASRLGQRETQYF
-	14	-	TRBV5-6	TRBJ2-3	TGTGCCAGCAGATGGGCTAGCCGTACAGATACGCAGTATTTT	CASRWASRTDTQYF
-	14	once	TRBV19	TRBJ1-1	TGTGCCACATACAGGGATCATCGGGGCACTGAAGCTTTCTTT	CATYRDHRGTEAFF
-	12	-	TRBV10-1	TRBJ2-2	TGCGCCAGCAGAACAGGGTCCGGGGAGCTGTTTTTT	CASRTGSGELFF
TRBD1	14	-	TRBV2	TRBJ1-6	TGTGCCAGCAACAACAGGGGTCTGGGTTCACCCCTCCACTTT	CASNNRGLGSPLHF
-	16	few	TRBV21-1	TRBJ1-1	TGTGCCAGCAGCAAATTGATTTCGGTGAGGGACACTGAAGCTTTCTTT	CASSKLISVRDTEAFF